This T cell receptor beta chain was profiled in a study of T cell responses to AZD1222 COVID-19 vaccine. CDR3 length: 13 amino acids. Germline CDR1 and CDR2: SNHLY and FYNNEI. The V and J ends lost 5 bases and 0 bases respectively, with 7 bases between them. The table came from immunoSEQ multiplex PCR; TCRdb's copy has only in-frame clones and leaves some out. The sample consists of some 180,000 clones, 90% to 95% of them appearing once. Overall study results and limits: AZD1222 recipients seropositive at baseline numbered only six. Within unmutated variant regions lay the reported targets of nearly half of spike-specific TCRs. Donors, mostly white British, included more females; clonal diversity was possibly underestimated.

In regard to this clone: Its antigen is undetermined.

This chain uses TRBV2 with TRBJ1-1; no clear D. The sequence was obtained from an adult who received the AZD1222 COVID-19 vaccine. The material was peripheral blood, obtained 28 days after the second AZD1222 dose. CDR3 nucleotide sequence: TGTGCCAGCAGTACGGGGATGAACACTGAAGCTTTCTTT. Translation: CASSTGMNTEAFF.